This T cell receptor (beta chain) was found in a study of shared clonotypes between healthy human individuals. Study summary: The study used three CD4 naive, three CD4 memory, two CD8 naive and one CD8 memory plate per donor.

About this clone: The antigen is not known. Other DNA sequences in the sample encode the same CDR3.

Replicate PCRs for sorted subsets used about 200 ng DNA; this equaled 25,000 to 35,000 T cell genomes. Produced via immunoSEQ multiplex PCR; TCRdb's table is partial and in-frame only. This repertoire shows about 380,000 clones, just over 95% found once; its top ten account for approximately 0.32%. V was pared by 2 bases and J by 4 bases, with 6 bases between. The length of the CDR3 is 12 residues. The V gene's germline CDR1 is MGHDK and CDR2 SYGVNS. Study findings and constraints: With few donors, the genetic and exposure-history diversity represented was limited.

The chain uses TRBV25-1 and TRBJ2-7, with D tentatively TRBD1 (6 bases). This sequence was found in a man aged 30 to 45 in good health. Material for sequencing was memory CD8+ T cells sorted from blood. Subset here: CD45RO+ cells pooled with CCR7-negative TemRA cells. The CDR3 is CASSEQGYEQYF. CDR3 in DNA: TGTGCCAGCAGTGAACAGGGGTACGAGCAGTACTTC.